The present T cell receptor (beta chain) was sequenced within a study of blood T cell repertoires in COVID-19. Study at large: Specimens from acute and convalescent COVID-19 originated in the United States, Italy and Spain. T cells, B-cell-depleted T cells, or PBMCs provided the cDNA or gDNA that served as material.

In the original workflow: Nucleated cell number was recorded as an estimate derived from reference gene primer amplification. Generated by immunoSEQ multiplex PCR, the TCRdb table keeps only in-frame clones and is missing some. That table gives V, J and clone size, and the DNA gave D and trimming. This table has about 68,000 clones, approximately 89% appearing once. V lost 1 base to trimming and J lost 0 bases, with 12 bases between them. CDR1 is SGHAT, CDR2 FQDESV, per germline (reference sequence). The CDR3 length is 16 residues. In this sample, this clone turned up once. This rearrangement joins TRBV11-1 to TRBJ1-1; no clear D. The clonotype originates from a human donor in a cohort sampled during active COVID-19. Sequencing used peripheral blood. Here the CDR3 reads CASSLGWKRLNTEAFF. DNA of the CDR3: TGTGCCAGCAGCTTAGGATGGAAGCGGTTGAACACTGAAGCTTTCTTT.